A selection of T cell receptor beta chains follows, all from one sample in a study of control samples from healthy donors and cancer patients. Assay: immunoSEQ multiplex PCR; the TCRdb copy retains only in-frame clones and omits some. The data hold roughly 93,000 clones, with roughly nine tenths observed a single time. Sequencing used PBMCs. Source of these receptors: a woman aged 50 to 60 with colorectal cancer. CDR3s include the opening cysteine and the closing phenylalanine or tryptophan. The D gene is left open where the match is weak. Rows may omit the clone size; those that give it use once, few, many or a size class.

>TRBV19|TRBD1|TRBJ1-6|-
TGTGCCAGTAGTCCGCGAGCCAGGGGGCGAAATTCACCCCTCCACTTT
CASSPRARGRNSPLHF
>TRBV6-5|TRBD1|TRBJ2-1|-
TGTGCCAGTAAATTGGGGGACAGTAACAATGAGCAGTTCTTC
CASKLGDSNNEQFF
>TRBV19|-|TRBJ2-2|-
TGTGCCAGTAGTAGCTTTCAGGGGCCAACCGGGGAGCTGTTTTTT
CASSSFQGPTGELFF
>TRBV6-6|-|TRBJ1-6|-
TGTGCCAGCAGTTACCAGGACAACCCAGCCCTCCACTTT
CASSYQDNPALHF
>TRBV7-2|-|TRBJ1-2|-
TGTGCCAGCAACCTGGGAGGCCTCTATGGCTACACCTTC
CASNLGGLYGYTF
>TRBV5-6|-|TRBJ1-2|-
TGTGCCAGCAGCTTCTGGGGAGGGGGCTACACCTTC
CASSFWGGGYTF
>TRBV30|TRBD1|TRBJ1-2|-
TGTGCCTGGAGCCTGGGACAGGCCACCGGGGGCTACACCTTC
CAWSLGQATGGYTF
>TRBV5-8|-|TRBJ1-5|-
TGTGCCAGCAGCTTTGATGGGCGCCAGCCCCAGCATTTT
CASSFDGRQPQHF
>TRBV5-1|-|TRBJ2-2|-
TGCGCCAGCAGCTTGGAGACACCGACGAACACCGGGGAGCTGTTTTTT
CASSLETPTNTGELFF
>TRBV6-6|TRBD1|TRBJ1-2|-
TGTGCCAGCAGTCGGGACAGAAATGGCTACACCTTC
CASSRDRNGYTF
>TRBV3-1/TRBV3-2|-|TRBJ2-1|-
TGTGCCAGCAGTTCAGGGGTCAATGAGCAGTTCTTC
CASSSGVNEQFF
>TRBV5-6|TRBD1|TRBJ2-3|-
TGTGCCAGCAGCCTGGGACAGTATAGCACAGATACGCAGTATTTT
CASSLGQYSTDTQYF
>TRBV27|TRBD1|TRBJ1-5|-
TGTGCCAGCAGCGGACAGGGTAATCAGCCCCAGCATTTT
CASSGQGNQPQHF
>TRBV9|-|TRBJ2-3|few
TGTGCCAGCAGCCCTTGGGGGTTGGATACGCAGTATTTT
CASSPWGLDTQYF
>TRBV6-4|-|TRBJ1-5|-
TGTGCCAGCAGTCGGCAGGGAGGTCAGCCCCAGCATTTT
CASSRQGGQPQHF
>TRBV28|-|TRBJ2-1|-
TGTGCCAGCAGCGGGGACGGTATCTACAATGAGCAGTTCTTC
CASSGDGIYNEQFF
>TRBV4-1|-|TRBJ1-1|-
TGCGCCAGCAGCCAAGCAGGGCCCACTGAAGCTTTCTTT
CASSQAGPTEAFF
>TRBV7-2|-|TRBJ1-1|-
TGTGCCAGCAGCTTAACATCGGGGGGCACTGAAGCTTTCTTT
CASSLTSGGTEAFF
>TRBV19|-|TRBJ2-2|-
TGTGCCAGTAGTGTGTTGTTGTACATTCACACCGGGGAGCTGTTTTTT
CASSVLLYIHTGELFF
>TRBV11-1|-|TRBJ1-4|once
TGTGCCAGCAGCCCCCGACTCTTTGTGAAACTGTTTTTT
CASSPRLFVKLFF
>TRBV30|TRBD1|TRBJ1-4|-
TGTGCCTGGAAAAGGCCGGGACAGGGGTATGAAAAACTGTTTTTT
CAWKRPGQGYEKLFF
>TRBV5-6|TRBD1|TRBJ1-4|-
TGTGCCAGCAGCTGGTACAGGGGCGCTAATGAAAAACTGTTTTTT
CASSWYRGANEKLFF
>TRBV2|TRBD1|TRBJ2-2|-
TGTGCCAGCACCGCCAGGACAGGGTCCACCGGGGAGCTGTTTTTT
CASTARTGSTGELFF
>TRBV5-6|-|TRBJ1-1|-
TGTGCCAGCAGCTTGGCTACCCGCGGAGCTTTCTTT
CASSLATRGAFF
>TRBV24-1|TRBD1|TRBJ2-3|-
TGTGCCACCAGTGACCGTGGACAGGGCGGACCAGATACGCAGTATTTT
CATSDRGQGGPDTQYF
>TRBV12-3/TRBV12-4|-|TRBJ2-3|-
TGTGCCAGCAGAGAAAACACAGATACGCAGTATTTT
CASRENTDTQYF
>TRBV9|-|TRBJ2-1|-
TGTGCCAGCAGCGTAGGGTTGGGTTTTGAGCAGTTCTTC
CASSVGLGFEQFF
>TRBV24-1|TRBD1|TRBJ1-6|-
TGTGCCACCAGTGATGGACAGGGGGCTGCCTCTCCCCTCCACTTT
CATSDGQGAASPLHF
>TRBV12-3/TRBV12-4|-|TRBJ1-5|-
TGTGCCAGCAGTTTTGGGCAACAGCCCCAGCATTTT
CASSFGQQPQHF
>TRBV10-1|TRBD1|TRBJ2-1|-
TGCGCCAGCACCCCGGGACAGGGCGGTTTCAATGAGCAGTTCTTC
CASTPGQGGFNEQFF
>TRBV2|-|TRBJ1-2|-
TGTGCCAGCAGACGGGACGGGGTAAACTATGGCTACACCTTC
CASRRDGVNYGYTF
>TRBV11-1|TRBD2|TRBJ2-3|-
TGTGCCAGCAGCAAGAGCGGGGGGGCAGATACGCAGTATTTT
CASSKSGGADTQYF
>TRBV20-1|-|TRBJ1-5|-
TGCAGTGCTAGTCTGGGAAATAGCAATCAGCCCCAGCATTTT
CSASLGNSNQPQHF
>TRBV12-3/TRBV12-4|-|TRBJ2-3|-
TGTGCCAGCAATGCCCCTAGGGATACGCAGTATTTT
CASNAPRDTQYF
>TRBV15|TRBD1|TRBJ1-1|-
TGTGCCACCAGCAGAGATAAGGGGGCGCGGACTGAAGCTTTCTTT
CATSRDKGARTEAFF
>TRBV2|-|TRBJ2-3|-
TGTGCCAGCAGCCCCACGGACTCTTACACAGATACGCAGTATTTT
CASSPTDSYTDTQYF
>TRBV2|TRBD1|TRBJ1-2|-
TGTGCCAGCAGTGTGGTGACAGGGGATATTAGCTATGGCTACACCTTC
CASSVVTGDISYGYTF
>TRBV5-1|-|TRBJ1-5|few
TGCGCCAGCAGCTTAGCGCCGATTAGCGGCCAGCCCCAGCATTTT
CASSLAPISGQPQHF
>TRBV6-4|-|TRBJ2-3|-
TGTGCCAGCAGTGCGGGGGCTAACAGGGGAGATACGCAGTATTTT
CASSAGANRGDTQYF
>TRBV13|TRBD1|TRBJ2-5|-
TGTGCCAGCAGCATGGGACAGGGCCGCGAGACCCAGTACTTC
CASSMGQGRETQYF
>TRBV7-8|TRBD1|TRBJ2-5|-
TGTGCCAGCAGCACGGACAGGCCCCAGACCCAGTACTTC
CASSTDRPQTQYF